The clone carrying this T cell receptor beta chain was observed at least ten times. The antigen is unknown. CDR1 is MNHEY, CDR2 SMNVEV, per germline (reference sequence). This CDR3 has 12 amino acids. V was cut by 5 bases and J by 0 bases, with 5 bases left in between. This sample was included in a study of molecular identifiers for immune sequencing clone quantification. TCRdb reprocessed the PCR reads via MiXCR and lists one record per CDR3 protein. The table includes about 510,000 distinct CDR3 sequences, about 22% detected once. The study, taken as a whole, reports: Clonotypes topping 20 RNA copies carried over 97% of effector molecules but under 1% of naive ones.

The receptor's source is a human donor in good health. Some libraries in this study had Jurkat cell RNA spiked in. Sequences were obtained from naive CD8+ T cells from blood, with Jurkat cell RNA spiked in. Subset defined: FACS-sorted CD8+CD4-CCR7+CD45RA+ naive T cells. The chain links TRBV27 to TRBJ2-7; D is possibly TRBD2 (5 bases). CDR3 sequence reads: CASSGSSYEQYF. The CDR3 nucleotides read TGTGCCAGCAGTGGGAGCTCCTACGAGCAGTACTTC.